The clone carrying this TCR beta chain is medium-sized by frequency. Roughly 38,000 genome equivalents of blood DNA were amplified for TRB. Chronic lymphocytic leukemia controls were untreated, lacked autoimmune cytopenia, and had mean age about 67, median 63 years. This specimen belongs to a study of T cell clusters in autoimmune cytopenias. This CDR3 comprises 13 residues. CDR1 is LNHNV and CDR2 is YYDKDF in the germline V gene (reference sequence). Multiplex touch-down PCR amplified TRB using TRB-A and TRB-B pools in one tube. TCRdb reprocessed the multiplex PCR reads, keeping one entry per CDR3 protein, no DNA. The listing records approximately 2,000 distinct CDR3 sequences. This sample was shared with a second study, whose subject was T cell repertoires in aging, cancer and after chemotherapy. That study adds: In cancer patients, declining TCR diversity with age involved lost richness and lost evenness.

The chain carries TRBV15 and TRBJ1-2; the D call from TCRdb, TRBD1, cannot be confirmed without DNA. Specimen: peripheral blood. This TCR derives from a human donor with chronic lymphocytic leukemia. The CDR3 spells CATSRTGGNGYTF.